The clone carrying this T cell receptor (beta chain) was seen repeatedly, ten times or more. Its target is not known. This sample is drawn from a study of T cell responses to AZD1222 COVID-19 vaccine. Study observations and caveats: Baseline serology detected seropositivity in only a handful of AZD1222 recipients. Targeting of unmutated variant regions was reportedly seen in nearly half of spike-specific TCRs. The sample set comprised mostly white British donors with more females, and clonal diversity was possibly underestimated. A rise in Spike-specific TCR breadth and depth followed two AZD1222 doses.

Trimming removed 7 bases from V and 5 bases from J, with 17 bases in between. The V gene's germline CDR1 is SNHLY and CDR2 FYNNEI. The CDR3 spans 15 residues. Data came from immunoSEQ multiplex PCR; TCRdb stores just in-frame clones and leaves some out. Here the sample spans over 85,000 clones, about four fifths being singletons. This clonotype originated in an adult in good health. The starting material was peripheral blood, obtained on day 0 of AZD1222 vaccination. This chain joins TRBV2 and TRBJ2-2, with D tentatively TRBD1 (5 bases). CDR3 coding DNA: TGTGCCAGCAAGGAGTCAGGGTTGAGTACCGGGGAGCTGTTTTTT. It encodes CASKESGLSTGELFF.